The clone carrying this T cell receptor (beta chain) was recorded a few times. This specimen belongs to a study of T cells in Graves' hyperthyroidism and ophthalmopathy. Absent ophthalmopathy progression within 18 months defined stable Graves' hyperthyroidism. Regions amplified from RNA transcripts were the TCR beta CDR3 regions. HTBI primers drove first-round RT-PCR of the TCR CDR3. TCRdb itself ran the multiplex PCR reads through MiXCR, one entry per CDR3 protein. The repertoire holds a few hundred thousand distinct CDR3 sequences, with around 14% as singletons. V was clipped by 4 bases and J by 4 bases; unmatched bases: 15. Germline loops: CDR1 SQVTM, CDR2 ANQGSEA. The CDR3 totals 17 residues.

The sequence came from a woman aged 25 to 45 with Graves' hyperthyroidism. Sequenced material: blood. The chain combines TRBV29-1 with TRBJ2-5; 10 bases fit TRBD1. The CDR3 DNA reads TGCAGCGTTGTTCCAAACAGTGTCGGACAGGGGGGAGAGACCCAGTACTTC. Its protein is CSVVPNSVGQGGETQYF.